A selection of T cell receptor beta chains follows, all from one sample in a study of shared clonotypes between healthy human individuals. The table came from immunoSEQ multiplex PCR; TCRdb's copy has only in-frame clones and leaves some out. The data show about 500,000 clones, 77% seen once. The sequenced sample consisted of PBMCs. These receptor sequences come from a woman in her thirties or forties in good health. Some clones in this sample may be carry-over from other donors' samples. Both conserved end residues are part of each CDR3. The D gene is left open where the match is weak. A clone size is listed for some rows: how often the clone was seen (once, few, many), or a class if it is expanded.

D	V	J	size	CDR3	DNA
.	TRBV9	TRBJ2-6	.	CASSVRGDSGANVLTF	TGTGCCAGCAGCGTAAGGGGGGACTCTGGGGCCAACGTCCTGACTTTC
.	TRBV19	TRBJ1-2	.	CASSLQKNYGYTF	TGTGCCAGTAGTCTCCAGAAGAACTATGGCTACACCTTC
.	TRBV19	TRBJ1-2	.	CASSIDGATMAYGYTF	TGTGCCAGTAGTATAGATGGCGCCACGATGGCCTATGGCTACACCTTC
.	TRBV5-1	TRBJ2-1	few	CASSYRDNRNEQFF	TGCGCCAGCAGCTACAGGGATAATAGGAATGAGCAGTTCTTC
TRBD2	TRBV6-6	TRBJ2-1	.	CASSYSAGGPNEQFF	TGTGCCAGCAGTTACTCCGCGGGAGGGCCCAATGAGCAGTTCTTC
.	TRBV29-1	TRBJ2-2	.	CSVTQGGGTNTGELFF	TGCAGCGTGACACAGGGAGGTGGGACGAACACCGGGGAGCTGTTTTTT
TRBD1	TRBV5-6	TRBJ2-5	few	CASSLVSGGKTQYF	TGTGCCAGCAGCTTGGTTTCAGGGGGAAAGACCCAGTACTTC
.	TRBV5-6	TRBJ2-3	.	CASSLVGTADTQYF	TGTGCCAGCAGCTTGGTCGGGACCGCAGATACGCAGTATTTT
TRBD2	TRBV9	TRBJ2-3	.	CASNPSGTFDTQYF	TGTGCCAGCAACCCTAGCGGGACTTTCGATACGCAGTATTTT
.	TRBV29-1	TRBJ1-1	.	CSVEGDGGTEAFF	TGCAGCGTTGAAGGAGATGGTGGCACTGAAGCTTTCTTT
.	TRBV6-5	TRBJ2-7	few	CASSLTRTYEQYF	TGTGCCAGCAGTTTAACGAGGACCTACGAGCAGTACTTC
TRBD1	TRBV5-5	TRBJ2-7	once	CASSSFPRGPSSYEQYF	TGTGCCAGCAGTTCCTTCCCCAGGGGGCCAAGCTCCTACGAGCAGTACTTC
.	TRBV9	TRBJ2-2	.	CASSVEVSADTGELFF	TGTGCCAGCAGCGTAGAGGTATCCGCGGACACCGGGGAGCTGTTTTTT
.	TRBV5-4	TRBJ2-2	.	CASSDTKGRAGELFF	TGTGCCAGCAGCGACACGAAAGGGCGGGCCGGGGAGCTGTTTTTT
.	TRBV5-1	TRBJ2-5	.	CASSLAGWETQYF	TGCGCCAGCAGCTTGGCGGGGTGGGAGACCCAGTACTTC
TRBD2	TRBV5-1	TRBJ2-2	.	CASSLTSGRSGGELFF	TGCGCCAGCAGCTTGACTAGCGGGAGAAGTGGCGGGGAGCTGTTTTTT
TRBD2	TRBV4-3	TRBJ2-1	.	CASSQGSAGVGNEQFF	TGCGCCAGCAGCCAAGGCTCAGCGGGAGTTGGCAATGAGCAGTTCTTC
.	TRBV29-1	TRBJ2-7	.	CSVEDPKGGYEQYF	TGCAGCGTTGAAGATCCGAAGGGGGGCTACGAGCAGTACTTC
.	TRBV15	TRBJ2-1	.	CATSRVLRQGGNEQFF	TGTGCCACCAGCAGAGTCCTAAGGCAGGGGGGCAATGAGCAGTTCTTC
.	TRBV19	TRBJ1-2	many	CASNYGTNYGYTF	TGTGCCAGTAACTACGGGACGAACTATGGCTACACCTTC
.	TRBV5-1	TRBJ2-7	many	CASKAGVSYEQYF	TGCGCCAGCAAAGCCGGGGTCTCCTACGAGCAGTACTTC
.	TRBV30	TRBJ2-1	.	CAWSVTSLYNEQFF	TGTGCCTGGAGTGTAACTAGCCTATACAATGAGCAGTTCTTC
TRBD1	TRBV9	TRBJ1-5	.	CASSPGQLDQPQHF	TGTGCCAGCAGCCCGGGACAGCTAGATCAGCCCCAGCATTTT
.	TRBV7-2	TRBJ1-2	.	CASSPEVGFNYGYTF	TGTGCCAGCAGCCCCGAGGTAGGGTTTAACTATGGCTACACCTTC
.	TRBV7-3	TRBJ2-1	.	CASSLGGSGEQFF	TGTGCCAGCAGCTTAGGGGGCAGCGGTGAGCAGTTCTTC
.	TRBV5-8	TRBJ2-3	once	CASSLGQATDTQYF	TGTGCCAGCAGCTTGGGGCAGGCCACAGATACGCAGTATTTT